This T cell receptor beta chain was sequenced for a study of beta chain features in type 1 diabetes. Overall study: Investigators examined approximately 110,000,000 sorted cells across all samples. General study findings and limits: Highly expressing activated T cells could be over-counted with a cDNA template. Patients with type 1 diabetes showed fewer VDJ junction insertions and more deletions. All four CD4+ subsets of Type 1 diabetes patients contained TCRB CDR3s that were moderately but significantly shorter.

This CDR3 contains 13 residues. Germline V gene lookup returns CDR1 MGHDK and CDR2 SYGVNS. Trimming took 2 bases from V and 4 from J, leaving 8 bases between them. With respect to this clone: Antigen unknown.

Reverse transcribing all isolated RNA meant expressed TCRB transcripts were sequenced. The protocol was immunoSEQ multiplex PCR, while the TCRdb copy is restricted to in-frame clones and leaves out a portion. Among approximately 26,000 clones listed, 65% were seen once. Sorted CD4+ subsets: naive, central memory, regulatory, stem cell-like memory (CD45RO/CCR7/CD25/CD127/CD95/CD27 panel). This TCR was recovered from a woman in her 30s with type 1 diabetes. The specimen sequenced was Tregs from blood. The chain joins TRBV25-1 to TRBJ1-2; weak D call: TRBD1 (5 bases). The CDR3 DNA is TGTGCCAGCAGTGAACCCCAGGGCTATGGCTACACCTTC. Translation gives CASSEPQGYGYTF.